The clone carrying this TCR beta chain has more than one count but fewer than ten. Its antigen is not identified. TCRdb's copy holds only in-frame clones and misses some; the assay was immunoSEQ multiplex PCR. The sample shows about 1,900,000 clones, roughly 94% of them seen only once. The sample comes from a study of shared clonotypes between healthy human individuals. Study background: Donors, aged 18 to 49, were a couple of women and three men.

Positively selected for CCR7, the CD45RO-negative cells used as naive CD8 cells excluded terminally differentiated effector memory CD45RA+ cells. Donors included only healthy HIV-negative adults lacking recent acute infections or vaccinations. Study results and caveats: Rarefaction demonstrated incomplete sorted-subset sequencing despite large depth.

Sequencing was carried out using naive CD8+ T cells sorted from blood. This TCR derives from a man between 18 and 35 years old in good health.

As DNA, the CDR3 is TGCGCCAGCAGCCCCCAGTTAGGGAACACTGAAGCTTTCTTT. Translation: CASSPQLGNTEAFF. V gene TRBV4-1 combines with J gene TRBJ1-1; D remains unclear. The CDR3 has 14 amino acids. CDR1 is MGHRA, CDR2 YSYEKL, per germline. Trimming left V 4 bases short and J 1 base short, with 10 bases between.